What follows describes a single TCR beta chain. In germline, CDR1 is ENHRY, CDR2 SYGVKD. This CDR3 region has 9 residues. V lost 11 bases and J 6 bases, leaving 5 bases between the germline ends. As processed by the authors: Amplification with reference gene primers provided the estimates of nucleated cell counts. TCRdb's copy holds only in-frame clones and misses some; the assay was immunoSEQ multiplex PCR. That table is the source of V, J and clone size, and D and trimming were worked out from the DNA. Among 250,000 or so clones listed, 75% to 90% were seen once. This entry belongs to a study of blood T cell repertoires in COVID-19. Looking at the study overall: The origin of the acute and convalescent COVID-19 samples was the United States, Italy and Spain. PBMCs, B-cell-depleted T cells, or T cells provided the cDNA or gDNA that made up the material.

Individuals aged about 18 to 90 years were recruited from about two dozen US areas. The sample taken for sequencing was PBMCs or T cells enriched from blood (not recorded which). This clonotype was sampled from a woman aged 25 to 45 with acute COVID-19. The chain couples TRBV10-3 to TRBJ2-1; D remains unclear. CDR3 sequence (DNA): TGTGCCTCGTCCAATGAGCAGTTCTTC. It specifies CASSNEQFF.